Shown below are 4 T cell receptor beta chains from a single sample sequenced in a study of blood T cell repertoires in COVID-19. Repertoires were generated with immunoSEQ multiplex PCR, while TCRdb's copy carries only in-frame clones and drops some. The sample consists of about 130,000 clones, around 90% of them appearing once. The sample was peripheral blood. The receptors shown here come from a man between 60 and 75 years old with COVID-19, enrolled during active disease.

V usage is TRBV10-3 and J usage is TRBJ2-5; 10 nucleotides match TRBD2. Germline assignment: CDR1 ENHRY and CDR2 SYGVKD. The trim removed 4 bases at V and 1 base at J, leaving 9 bases unmatched. CDR3 length equals 17 residues. CDR3 in amino acids: CAISGAGSGRSQETQYF. In DNA, the CDR3 is TGTGCCATCAGTGGCGCCGGTAGCGGGAGGTCCCAAGAGACCCAGTACTTC.

This chain connects TRBV7-3 to TRBJ2-3, with 9 nucleotides matching TRBD1. Germline-derived CDR1 and CDR2 are SGHTA and FQGTGA. The V gene end was trimmed by 1 base and the J gene end by 2 bases; junction bases not matched to a gene: 4. The CDR3 totals 16 residues. CDR3 protein: CASSLMGTGITDTQYF. CDR3 in DNA: TGTGCCAGCAGCTTAATGGGGACAGGGATCACAGATACGCAGTATTTT.

The chain links TRBV6-2 or TRBV6-3 to TRBJ1-5; a weak D match, TRBD1 (6 bases). Trimming took off 2 bases at V and 10 bases at J, with 12 bases between the two ends. This CDR3 has 13 amino acids. CDR1 is MNHEY and CDR2 is SVGEGT in the germline V gene. The CDR3: CASSYHEGEPQHF. The CDR3 bases are TGTGCCAGCAGTTACCATGAGGGGGAACCCCAGCATTTT.

The chain links TRBV19 to TRBJ2-4; 7 nucleotides agree with TRBD1. J gave up 11 bases and V 5 bases, and 12 bases lay outside the gene matches. Germline V gene sequence: CDR1 LNHDA, CDR2 SQIVND (reference sequence). CDR3 length: 14 residues. The CDR3 region is CASSLTGRKDVQYF. CDR3 DNA: TGTGCCAGTAGTTTGACAGGGCGCAAAGATGTTCAGTACTTC. The full variable domain, with the rest looked up from reference TRBV19 and TRBJ2-4, is DGGITQSPKYLFRKEGQNVTLSCEQNLNHDAMYWYRQDPGQGLRLIYYSQIVNDFQKGDIAEGYSVSREKKESFPLTVTSAQKNPTAFYLCASSLTGRKDVQYFGAGTRLSVL.